Following are 9 T cell receptor beta chains from one sample sequenced in a study of regulatory T cells in long-lasting Graves disease. The authors built TCR beta libraries using iRepertoire HTBI primers and Arm-PCR of CDR3 regions. Using its own MiXCR run on the multiplex PCR reads, TCRdb lists one record per CDR3 protein. The data hold about 200,000 distinct CDR3 sequences, with around 20% observed a single time. Indicated time point: newly diagnosed GD, antithyroid drugs for less than 3 months. The TCR library was prepared using RNA isolated from PBMCs. The data were also submitted as part of a second study, on T cells in Graves' hyperthyroidism and ophthalmopathy.

Sequences were derived from peripheral blood mononuclear cells (PBMCs), sampled at new diagnosis, from a patient treated with antithyroid drugs. The receptors were gathered from a woman younger than 45 with Graves disease.

This clonotype came up many times. CDR3 DNA sequence: TGCGCCAGCAGCCAAACATCTAACTATGGCTACACCTTC. Residues: CASSQTSNYGYTF. V is TRBV5-1 and J is TRBJ1-2, with D unclear. The CDR3 runs 13 residues. CDR1 and CDR2 from the germline V gene are SGHRS and YFSETQ. Trimming pared 4 bases from V and 0 bases from J, leaving 7 bases between. The full variable domain, its missing parts supplied by reference TRBV5-1 and TRBJ1-2, is KAGVTQTPRYLIKTRGQQVTLSCSPISGHRSVSWYQQTPGQGLQFLFEYFSETQRNKGNFPGRFSGRQFSNSRSEMNVSTLELGDSALYLCASSQTSNYGYTFGSGTRLTVV.

This clonotype was counted ten times or more. The chain combines TRBV28 with TRBJ1-5; 7 bases are a match to TRBD1. The V and J ends lost 5 bases and 7 bases, in that order; junction bases with no gene match: 2. The CDR3 covers 12 residues. Germline V lookup: CDR1 MDHEN, CDR2 SYDVKM. The CDR3 loop is CASSQGEQPQHF. DNA for the CDR3: TGTGCCAGCAGTCAGGGGGAACAGCCCCAGCATTTT. The full variable domain, its missing parts supplied by reference TRBV28 and TRBJ1-5, is DVKVTQSSRYLVKRTGEKVFLECVQDMDHENMFWYRQDPGLGLRLIYFSYDVKMKEKGDIPEGYSVSREKKERFSLILESASTNQTSMYLCASSQGEQPQHFGDGTRLSIL.

This chain links TRBV19 with TRBJ2-7; 7 bases map to TRBD1. This CDR3 is built from 13 residues. CDR1 is LNHDA and CDR2 is SQIVND in the germline V gene (reference sequence). J gave up 7 bases and V 3 bases, and 6 bases lay outside the gene matches. The CDR3 DNA reads TGTGCCAGTAGTATGGGACGGACAGGAGAGCAGTACTTC. Translated: CASSMGRTGEQYF.

This clonotype has just a few counts. This chain joins TRBV6-4 and TRBJ2-3; weak D call: TRBD1 (5 bases). Germline CDR1 reads MRHNA; CDR2 reads SNTAGT. The CDR3 is 13 amino acids. The V gene lost 3 bases and the J gene lost 5 bases, with 9 bases spanning the gap. The CDR3 nucleotides are TGTGCCAGCAGTGATGGGGCTAGAGATACGCAGTATTTT. Translation: CASSDGARDTQYF.

This clonotype showed up many times. J is TRBJ1-4 and V is TRBV12-3 or TRBV12-4, with 11 nucleotides matching TRBD1. The length of the CDR3 is 17 residues. With V trimmed by 6 bases and J by 8 bases, 14 bases remained unmatched. CDR3 protein: CASSSLRDRGFGEKLFF. CDR3 in DNA: TGTGCCAGCAGCTCGCTACGGGACAGGGGGTTTGGCGAAAAACTGTTTTTT.

V is TRBV27 and J is TRBJ1-1; D may be TRBD1 (6 bases). V dropped 7 bases and J dropped 6 bases, with 15 bases sitting between them. Germline lookup yields CDR1 MNHEY and CDR2 SMNVEV (reference sequence). The CDR3 consists of 13 residues. The DNA of the CDR3 is TGTGCCAGCACCCCTGGGGGGGCTGCTGAAGCTTTCTTT. Encoded protein: CASTPGGAAEAFF.

This clonotype was observed at least ten times. This sequence joins TRBV6-1 and TRBJ2-2; TRBD1 or TRBD2 may be the D gene (7 bases each). From germline, CDR1 is MNHNS and CDR2 SASEGT. Deletions cut 5 bases from V and 4 bases from J, with 20 bases between. The CDR3 runs 17 residues. The CDR3 DNA sequence: TGTGCCAGCAGTCCGGGGGGCAGGGGGGTTGGCACCGGGGAGCTGTTTTTT. Its translation: CASSPGGRGVGTGELFF.

This clonotype was counted many times. A clone one base away is much larger, so this may be a read error. This sequence joins TRBV2 and TRBJ1-1; tentatively, D is TRBD1 (5 bases). This CDR3 is built from 14 residues. Germline values: CDR1 SNHLY, CDR2 FYNNEI. DNA for the CDR3: TGTGCCCGCAGTGAAGAGGGGAAGAACACTGAAGCTTTCTTT. It yields the protein CARSEEGKNTEAFF.

This clonotype was seen repeatedly, ten times or more. V usage is TRBV5-1 and J usage is TRBJ1-1; D not certain. The length of the CDR3 is 15 residues. CDR1 and CDR2 (germline): SGHRS, YFSETQ. The V gene lost 1 base and the J gene lost 0 bases, with 10 bases spanning the gap. This chain's CDR3 is CASSLRAAMNTEAFF. In DNA form, the CDR3 reads TGCGCCAGCAGCTTGCGGGCAGCGATGAACACTGAAGCTTTCTTT.